This T cell receptor (beta chain) was observed in a study of OX40 agonist ivuxolimab in advanced cancers. CDR1 and CDR2 from the germline V gene are SQVTM and ANQGSEA. The V end lost 7 bases, the J end lost 0 bases, and 15 bases lay between the germline ends. The CDR3 loop spans 15 amino acids. Sequencing used immunoSEQ multiplex PCR; TCRdb keeps in-frame clones, though not all of them. Of around 60,000 clones listed, approximately 78% were seen once; the top ten hold under 2%. The V call is TRBV29-1, the J call TRBJ2-2; D is unresolved. The sequence came from an adult with an advanced solid tumor such as melanoma, head and neck, liver or kidney cancer. The source material was CD4+ or CD8+ T cells sorted from blood, sampled in a trial of the OX40 agonist ivuxolimab. The CDR3 is CSAPRPHTNTGELFF. CDR3 nucleotide sequence: TGCAGCGCCCCTCGCCCCCACACGAACACCGGGGAGCTGTTTTTT.